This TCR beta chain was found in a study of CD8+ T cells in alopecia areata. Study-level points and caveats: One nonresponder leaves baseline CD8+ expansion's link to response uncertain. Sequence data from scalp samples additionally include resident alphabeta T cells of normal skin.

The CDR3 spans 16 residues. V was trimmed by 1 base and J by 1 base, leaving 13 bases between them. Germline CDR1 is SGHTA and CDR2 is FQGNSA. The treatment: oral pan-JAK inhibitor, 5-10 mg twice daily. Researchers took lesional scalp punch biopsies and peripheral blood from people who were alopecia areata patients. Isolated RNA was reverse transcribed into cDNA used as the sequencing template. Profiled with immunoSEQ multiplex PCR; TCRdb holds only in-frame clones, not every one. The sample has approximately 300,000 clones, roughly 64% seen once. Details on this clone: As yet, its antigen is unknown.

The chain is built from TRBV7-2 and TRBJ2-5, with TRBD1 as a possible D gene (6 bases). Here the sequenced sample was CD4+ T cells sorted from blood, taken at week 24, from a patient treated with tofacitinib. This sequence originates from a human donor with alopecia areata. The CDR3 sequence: CASSLGGYRAQETQYF. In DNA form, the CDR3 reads TGTGCCAGCAGCTTAGGAGGGTACAGGGCCCAAGAGACCCAGTACTTC.